The text below deals with one T cell receptor beta chain. Original processing notes: Estimation of nucleated cell counts was performed using reference gene primer amplification. Clones were sequenced by immunoSEQ multiplex PCR, and TCRdb holds only the in-frame ones, with some missing. The DNA was the basis for D and trimming; V, J and clone size are from that table. The table lists over 150,000 clones, 80% to 90% of them singletons. Trimming took 4 bases from V and 0 from J, leaving 10 bases between them. Germline CDR1 KGHDR, CDR2 SFDVKD. The CDR3 has 15 amino acids. This sample was taken from a study of blood T cell repertoires in COVID-19.

This receptor was taken from a man between 18 and 35 years old who had recovered from COVID-19. The chain links TRBV24-1 to TRBJ2-3; D call uncertain. Sequencing was done on a sample of peripheral blood. The CDR3, as DNA: TGTGCCACCAGTGACACTACCTCGAGCACAGATACGCAGTATTTT. This encodes CATSDTTSSTDTQYF.